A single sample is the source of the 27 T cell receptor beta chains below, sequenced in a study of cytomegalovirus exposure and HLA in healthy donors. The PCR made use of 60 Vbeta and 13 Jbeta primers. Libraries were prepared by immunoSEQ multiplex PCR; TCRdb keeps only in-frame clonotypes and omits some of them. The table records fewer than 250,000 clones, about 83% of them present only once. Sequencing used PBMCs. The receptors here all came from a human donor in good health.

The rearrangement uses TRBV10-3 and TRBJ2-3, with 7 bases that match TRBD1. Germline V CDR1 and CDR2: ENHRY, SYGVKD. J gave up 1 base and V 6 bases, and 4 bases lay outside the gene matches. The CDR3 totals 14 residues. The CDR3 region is CAISPGQGTDTQYF. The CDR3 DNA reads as TGTGCCATCAGCCCCGGACAGGGCACAGATACGCAGTATTTT.

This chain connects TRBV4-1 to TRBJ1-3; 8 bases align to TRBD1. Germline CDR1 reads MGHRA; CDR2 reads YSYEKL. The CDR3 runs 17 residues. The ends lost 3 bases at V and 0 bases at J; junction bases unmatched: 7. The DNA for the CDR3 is TGCGCCAGCAGCCACCTACAGGGGGACCTCTCTGGAAACACCATATATTTT. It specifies CASSHLQGDLSGNTIYF.

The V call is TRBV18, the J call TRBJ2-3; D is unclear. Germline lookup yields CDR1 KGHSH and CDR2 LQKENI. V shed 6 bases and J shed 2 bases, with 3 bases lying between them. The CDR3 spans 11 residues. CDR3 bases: TGTGCCAGCTCCCTCACAGATACGCAGTATTTT. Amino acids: CASSLTDTQYF.

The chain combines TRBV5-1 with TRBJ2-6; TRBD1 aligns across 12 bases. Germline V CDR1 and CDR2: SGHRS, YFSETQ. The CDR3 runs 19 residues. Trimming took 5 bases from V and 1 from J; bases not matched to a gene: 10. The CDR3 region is CASRTGPGQGASGANVLTF. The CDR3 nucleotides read TGCGCCAGCAGGACCGGTCCGGGACAGGGGGCTTCTGGGGCCAACGTCCTGACTTTC.

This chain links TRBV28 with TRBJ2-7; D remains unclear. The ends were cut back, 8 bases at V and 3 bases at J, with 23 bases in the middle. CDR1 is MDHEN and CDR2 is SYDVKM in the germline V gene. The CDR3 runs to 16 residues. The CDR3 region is CASCYHGGGPGYEQYF. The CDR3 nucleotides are TGTGCCAGCTGCTACCACGGTGGTGGGCCAGGCTACGAGCAGTACTTC. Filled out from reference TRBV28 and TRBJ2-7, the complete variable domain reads DVKVTQSSRYLVKRTGEKVFLECVQDMDHENMFWYRQDPGLGLRLIYFSYDVKMKEKGDIPEGYSVSREKKERFSLILESASTNQTSMYLCASCYHGGGPGYEQYFGPGTRLTVT.

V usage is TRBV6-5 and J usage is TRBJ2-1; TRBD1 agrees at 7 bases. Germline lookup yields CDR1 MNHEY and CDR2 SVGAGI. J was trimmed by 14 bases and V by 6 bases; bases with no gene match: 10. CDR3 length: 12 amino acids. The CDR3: CASSRHRGAEFF. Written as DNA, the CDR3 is TGTGCCAGCAGCAGACACAGGGGCGCTGAGTTCTTC.

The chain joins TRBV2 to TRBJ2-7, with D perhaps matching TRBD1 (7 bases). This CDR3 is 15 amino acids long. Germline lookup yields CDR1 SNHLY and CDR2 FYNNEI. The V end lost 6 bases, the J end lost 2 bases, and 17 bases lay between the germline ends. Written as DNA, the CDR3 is TGTGCCAGCAGGCCGCCGACAGGGAGGACCTACGAGCAGTACTTC. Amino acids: CASRPPTGRTYEQYF.

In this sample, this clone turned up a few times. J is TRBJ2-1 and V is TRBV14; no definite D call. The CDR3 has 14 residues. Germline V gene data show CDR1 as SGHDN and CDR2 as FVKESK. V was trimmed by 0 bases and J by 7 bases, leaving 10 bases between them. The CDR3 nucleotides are TGTGCCAGCAGCCAAGATCCAGGCATTAATGAGCAGTTCTTC. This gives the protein CASSQDPGINEQFF.

The CDR3 spells CASSRYSSSYEQYF. CDR3 sequence (DNA): TGTGCCAGCAGCCGTTACAGCAGCTCCTACGAGCAGTACTTC. The V gene is TRBV7-2, the J gene TRBJ2-7, with D hard to call. CDR1 and CDR2 from the germline V gene are SGHTA and FQGNSA. Trimming removed 5 bases at V and 0 bases at J, with 11 bases between. The CDR3 loop spans 14 amino acids.

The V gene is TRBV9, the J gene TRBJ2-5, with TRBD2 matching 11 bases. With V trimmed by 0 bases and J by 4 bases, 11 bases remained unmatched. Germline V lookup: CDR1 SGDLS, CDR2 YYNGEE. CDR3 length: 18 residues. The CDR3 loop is CASSVGLAGGGGGETQYF. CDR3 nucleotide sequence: TGTGCCAGCAGCGTAGGCCTAGCGGGAGGAGGGGGGGGAGAGACCCAGTACTTC.

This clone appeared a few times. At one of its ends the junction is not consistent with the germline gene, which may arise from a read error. The CDR3 loop is CSSSAGVNTEAFF. CDR3 sequence (DNA): TGTTCCAGCAGCGCCGGGGTGAACACTGAAGCTTTCTTT. The chain couples TRBV7-9 to TRBJ1-1; D not certain. This CDR3 region has 13 residues. Germline V CDR1 and CDR2: SEHNR, FQNEAQ (reference sequence).

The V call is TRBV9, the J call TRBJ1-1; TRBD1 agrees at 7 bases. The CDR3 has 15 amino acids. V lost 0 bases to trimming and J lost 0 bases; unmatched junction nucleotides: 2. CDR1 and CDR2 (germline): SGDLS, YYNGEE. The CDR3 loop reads CASSVGTGVNTEAFF. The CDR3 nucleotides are TGTGCCAGCAGCGTAGGTACAGGGGTGAACACTGAAGCTTTCTTT.

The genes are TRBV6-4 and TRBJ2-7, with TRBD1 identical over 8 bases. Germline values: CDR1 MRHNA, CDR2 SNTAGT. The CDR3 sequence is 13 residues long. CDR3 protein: CFRGPSDSYEQYF. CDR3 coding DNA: TGTTTCAGGGGGCCATCTGATTCCTACGAGCAGTACTTC.

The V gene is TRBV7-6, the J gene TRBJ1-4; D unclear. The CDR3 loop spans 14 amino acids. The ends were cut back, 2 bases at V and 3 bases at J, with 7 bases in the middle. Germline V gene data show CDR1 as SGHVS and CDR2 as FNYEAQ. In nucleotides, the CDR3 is TGTGCCAGCAGCTTAAATGGGCCTAATGAAAAACTGTTTTTT. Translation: CASSLNGPNEKLFF.

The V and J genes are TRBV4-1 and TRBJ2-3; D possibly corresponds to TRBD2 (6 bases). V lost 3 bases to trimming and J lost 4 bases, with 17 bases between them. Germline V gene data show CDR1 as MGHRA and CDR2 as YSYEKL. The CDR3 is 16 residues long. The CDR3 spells CASSHGVPGGADTQYF. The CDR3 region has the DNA TGCGCCAGCAGCCATGGGGTCCCGGGCGGGGCAGATACGCAGTATTTT.

The CDR3: CASMGTASYEQYF. In DNA, the CDR3 is TGTGCCAGCATGGGGACAGCCTCCTACGAGCAGTACTTC. This sequence joins TRBV6-6 and TRBJ2-7; 7 bases fit TRBD1. The CDR3 has 13 amino acids. V dropped 7 bases and J dropped 0; count of bases not matched to a gene: 3. Germline V gene lookup returns CDR1 MNHNY and CDR2 SVGAGI (reference sequence).

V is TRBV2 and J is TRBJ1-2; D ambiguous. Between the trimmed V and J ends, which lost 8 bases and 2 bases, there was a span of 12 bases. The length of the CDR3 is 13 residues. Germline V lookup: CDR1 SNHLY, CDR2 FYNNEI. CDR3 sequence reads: CASLSGTNYGYTF. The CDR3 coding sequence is TGTGCCAGCTTGAGCGGAACAAACTATGGCTACACCTTC.

CDR3 DNA: TGTGCCAGCAGCTTAGGTAGGGGGCGCGAGCAGTTCTTC. Protein product: CASSLGRGREQFF. V gene TRBV7-9 combines with J gene TRBJ2-1; the match to TRBD1 covers 7 bases. V lost 1 base, J lost 10 bases, and 4 bases stayed unmatched. This CDR3 has 13 amino acids. Germline V gene data show CDR1 as SEHNR and CDR2 as FQNEAQ (reference sequence).

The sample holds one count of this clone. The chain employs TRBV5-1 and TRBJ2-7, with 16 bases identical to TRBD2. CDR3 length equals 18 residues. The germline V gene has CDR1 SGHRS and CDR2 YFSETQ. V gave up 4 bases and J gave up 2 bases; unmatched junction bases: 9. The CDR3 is CASSPGTSGRAFPYEQYF. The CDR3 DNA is TGCGCCAGCAGCCCGGGGACTAGCGGGAGGGCGTTCCCCTACGAGCAGTACTTC.

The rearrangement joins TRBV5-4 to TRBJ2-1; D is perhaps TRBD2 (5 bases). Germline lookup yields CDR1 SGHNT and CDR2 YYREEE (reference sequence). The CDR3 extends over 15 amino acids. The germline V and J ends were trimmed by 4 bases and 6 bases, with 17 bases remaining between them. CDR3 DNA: TGTGCCAGCAGCGAGGGTCGCACGACCCCCAATGAGCAGTTCTTC. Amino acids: CASSEGRTTPNEQFF.

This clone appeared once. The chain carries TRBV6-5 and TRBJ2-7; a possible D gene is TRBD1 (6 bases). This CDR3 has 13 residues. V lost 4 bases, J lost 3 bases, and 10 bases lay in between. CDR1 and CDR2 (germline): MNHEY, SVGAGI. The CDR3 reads CASSSLGGYEQYF. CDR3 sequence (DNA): TGTGCCAGCAGTTCTTTAGGGGGCTACGAGCAGTACTTC.

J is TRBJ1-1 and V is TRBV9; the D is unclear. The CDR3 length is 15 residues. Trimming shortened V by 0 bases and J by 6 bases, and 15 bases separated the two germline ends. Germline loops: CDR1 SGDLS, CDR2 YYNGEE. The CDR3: CASSVGEISLAEAFF. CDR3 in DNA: TGTGCCAGCAGCGTAGGTGAGATCTCCTTGGCTGAAGCTTTCTTT.

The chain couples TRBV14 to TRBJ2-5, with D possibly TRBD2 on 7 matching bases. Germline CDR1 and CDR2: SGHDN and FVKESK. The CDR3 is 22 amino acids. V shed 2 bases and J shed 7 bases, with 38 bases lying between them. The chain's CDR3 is CASSQYRLAALRDKIRGGTQYF. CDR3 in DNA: TGTGCCAGCAGCCAATATCGACTAGCAGCGCTCAGGGACAAGATTAGGGGGGGGACCCAGTACTTC.

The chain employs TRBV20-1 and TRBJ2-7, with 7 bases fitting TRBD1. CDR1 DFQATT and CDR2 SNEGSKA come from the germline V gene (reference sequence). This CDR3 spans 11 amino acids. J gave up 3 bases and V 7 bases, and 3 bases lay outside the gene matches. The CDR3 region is CSGTGDYEQYF. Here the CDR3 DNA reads TGCAGTGGAACAGGGGACTACGAGCAGTACTTC.

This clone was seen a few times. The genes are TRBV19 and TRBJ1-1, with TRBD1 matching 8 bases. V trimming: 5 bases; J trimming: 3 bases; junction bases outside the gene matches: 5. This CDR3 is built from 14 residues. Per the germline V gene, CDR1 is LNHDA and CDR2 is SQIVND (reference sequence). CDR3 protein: CASSPTGGDTEAFF. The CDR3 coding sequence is TGTGCCAGTAGTCCCACAGGGGGGGACACTGAAGCTTTCTTT.

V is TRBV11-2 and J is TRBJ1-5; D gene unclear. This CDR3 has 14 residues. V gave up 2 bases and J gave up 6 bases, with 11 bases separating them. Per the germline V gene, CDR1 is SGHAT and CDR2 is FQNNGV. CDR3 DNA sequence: TGTGCCAGCAGCTTAAACGCGGGGATTCAGCCCCAGCATTTT. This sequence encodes CASSLNAGIQPQHF.

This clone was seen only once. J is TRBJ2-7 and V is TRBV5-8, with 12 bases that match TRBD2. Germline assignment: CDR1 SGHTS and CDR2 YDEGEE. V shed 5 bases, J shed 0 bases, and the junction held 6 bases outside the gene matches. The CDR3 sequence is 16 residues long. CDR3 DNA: TGTGCCAGCAGACAACTAGCGGGAGGAGGCTCCTACGAGCAGTACTTC. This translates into CASRQLAGGGSYEQYF. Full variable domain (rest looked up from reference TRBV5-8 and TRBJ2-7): EAGVTQSPTHLIKTRGQQATLRCSPISGHTSVYWYQQALGLGLQFLLWYDEGEERNRGNFPPRFSGRQFPNYSSELNVNALELEDSALYLCASRQLAGGGSYEQYFGPGTRLTVT.